What follows is one TCR beta chain and its context. Its cognate antigen is unknown. The CDR3 is 13 residues long. Trimming removed 0 bases from V and 3 bases from J, with 4 bases in between. Per germline, CDR1 SGDLS and CDR2 YYNGEE. This entry belongs to a study of cytomegalovirus exposure and HLA in healthy donors. 13 Jbeta primers and 60 Vbeta primers were used for the PCR. TCRdb's copy holds only in-frame clones and misses some; the assay was immunoSEQ multiplex PCR. Here the sample table reports around 35,000 clones. Overall study results and limits: Highly shared variants forming one cluster were likely a sequencing artifact. It was confirmed in vitro that a few of the CMV-associated chains were specific for CMV antigens.

The sequenced sample was PBMCs. The genes are TRBV9 and TRBJ2-1; no clear D gene. The TCR was taken from a woman in her forties in good health and CMV-seropositive. The CDR3 here is CASSVAVYNEQFF. The CDR3 DNA follows: TGTGCCAGCAGCGTAGCTGTCTACAATGAGCAGTTCTTC.